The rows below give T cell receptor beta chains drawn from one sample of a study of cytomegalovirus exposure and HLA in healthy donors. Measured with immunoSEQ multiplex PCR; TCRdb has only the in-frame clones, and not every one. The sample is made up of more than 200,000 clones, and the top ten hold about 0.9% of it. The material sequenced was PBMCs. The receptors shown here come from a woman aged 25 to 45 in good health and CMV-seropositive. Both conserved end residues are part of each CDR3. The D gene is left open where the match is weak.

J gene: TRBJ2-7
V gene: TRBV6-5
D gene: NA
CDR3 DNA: TGTGCCAGCAGTTACTCGCCTTCCAGGGCCTACGAGCAGTACTTC
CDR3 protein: CASSYSPSRAYEQYF

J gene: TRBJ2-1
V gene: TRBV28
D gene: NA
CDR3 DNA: TGTGCCAGCAGTTTTAGGAGCTCCTACAATGAGCAGTTCTTC
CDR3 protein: CASSFRSSYNEQFF

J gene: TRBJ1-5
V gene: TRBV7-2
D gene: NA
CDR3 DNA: TGTGCCAGCAGCTTAAGCGACAATCAGCCCCAGCATTTT
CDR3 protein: CASSLSDNQPQHF

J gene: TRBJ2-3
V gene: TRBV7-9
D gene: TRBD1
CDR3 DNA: TGTGCCAGCAGCTTGACAGGGTTTATCACAGATACGCAGTATTTT
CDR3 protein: CASSLTGFITDTQYF

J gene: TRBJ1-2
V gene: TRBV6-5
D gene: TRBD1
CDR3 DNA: TGTGCCAGCAGTTACGCCTACCGGGACAGCTATGGCTACACCTTC
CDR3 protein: CASSYAYRDSYGYTF

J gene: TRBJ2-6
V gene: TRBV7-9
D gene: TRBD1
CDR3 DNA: TGTGCCAGCAGCTTCCCCCCGGGACAGGGAATCTCTGGGGCCAACGTCCTGACTTTC
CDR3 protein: CASSFPPGQGISGANVLTF

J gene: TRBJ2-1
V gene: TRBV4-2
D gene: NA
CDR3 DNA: TGTGCCAGCAGCTCCCGGGACATCCCCGTTGGGAGGGGTGAGCAGTTCTTC
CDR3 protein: CASSSRDIPVGRGEQFF

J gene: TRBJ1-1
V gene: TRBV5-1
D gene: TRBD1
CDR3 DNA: TGCGCCAGCAGCTTGAGGACAGGGAGTACTGAAGCTTTCTTT
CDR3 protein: CASSLRTGSTEAFF

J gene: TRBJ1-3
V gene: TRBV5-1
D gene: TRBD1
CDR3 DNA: TGCGCCAGCAGCTCTGGACAGGGAAACTCTGGAAACACCATATATTTT
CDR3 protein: CASSSGQGNSGNTIYF

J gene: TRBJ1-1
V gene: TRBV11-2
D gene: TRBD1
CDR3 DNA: TGTGCCAGCAGCTTAAGGGTAAGGGACAGGGAAAAGATGAACACTGAAGCTTTCTTT
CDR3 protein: CASSLRVRDREKMNTEAFF

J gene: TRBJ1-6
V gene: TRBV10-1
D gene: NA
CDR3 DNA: TGCGCCACCACGGACTGGGGATATAGGAATTCACCCCTCCACTTT
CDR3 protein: CATTDWGYRNSPLHF

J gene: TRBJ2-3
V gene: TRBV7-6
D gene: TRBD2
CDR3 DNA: TGTGCCAGCAGCTTAGCGCATCCTAGCGGGAGGGTCACAGATACGCAGTATTTT
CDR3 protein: CASSLAHPSGRVTDTQYF

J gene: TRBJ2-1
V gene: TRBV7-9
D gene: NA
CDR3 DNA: TGTGCCAGCAGCTTAACGGAGGGCCTAAATGAGCAGTTCTTC
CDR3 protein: CASSLTEGLNEQFF

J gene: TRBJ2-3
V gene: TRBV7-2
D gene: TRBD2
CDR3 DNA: TGTGCCAGCAGCTGGACTAGCGGAAACCTAGATACGCAGTATTTT
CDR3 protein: CASSWTSGNLDTQYF